Presented here are 28 T cell receptor beta chains from one specimen sequenced in a study of OX40 agonist ivuxolimab in advanced cancers. Generated by immunoSEQ multiplex PCR, the TCRdb table keeps only in-frame clones and is missing some. The sample lists 55,000 to 80,000 clones; 75% to 95% were seen once. Sequencing was performed on CD4+ or CD8+ T cells sorted from blood, taken in a trial of the OX40 agonist ivuxolimab. Receptors were obtained from an adult with an advanced solid tumor such as melanoma, head and neck, liver or kidney cancer.

CDR3 bases: TGTGCCAGCAGCCCCGGTGGGGTAGCGGGCAATGAGCAGTTCTTC. This encodes CASSPGGVAGNEQFF. The chain has TRBV5-4 and TRBJ2-1; the match to TRBD2 covers 7 bases. Looked up from germline, CDR1 is SGHNT and CDR2 is YYREEE (reference sequence). The CDR3 runs 15 residues. V shed 4 bases and J 6 bases; nucleotides not matched to a gene: 10.

This clone was picked up one time. J is TRBJ2-4 and V is TRBV19; 7 bases map to TRBD2. The CDR3 runs to 15 residues. V lost 3 bases to trimming and J lost 3 bases; unmatched junction nucleotides: 5. CDR1 is LNHDA and CDR2 is SQIVND in the germline V gene (reference sequence). CDR3 loop: CASSIGGMVKNIQYF. The CDR3 nucleotides read TGTGCCAGTAGTATCGGGGGGATGGTCAAAAACATTCAGTACTTC. Together with reference TRBV19 and TRBJ2-4, the CDR3 gives the full variable domain: DGGITQSPKYLFRKEGQNVTLSCEQNLNHDAMYWYRQDPGQGLRLIYYSQIVNDFQKGDIAEGYSVSREKKESFPLTVTSAQKNPTAFYLCASSIGGMVKNIQYFGAGTRLSVL.

The chain carries TRBV19 and TRBJ1-5; the match to TRBD1 covers 9 bases. CDR1 is LNHDA and CDR2 is SQIVND in the germline V gene (reference sequence). CDR3 length: 15 amino acids. J lost 6 bases, V lost 7 bases, and 10 bases had no gene match. The CDR3 nucleotides read TGTGCCAGTACCACGGACAGGGGAAGGAGTCAGCCCCAGCATTTT. Translating it yields CASTTDRGRSQPQHF.

This clone appeared once. The chain employs TRBV28 and TRBJ2-1, with D possibly called TRBD1 or TRBD2 (5 bases each). Trimming shortened V by 6 bases and J by 0 bases, and 15 bases separated the two germline ends. CDR1 and CDR2 from the germline V gene are MDHEN and SYDVKM. The CDR3 covers 16 residues. This CDR3 is CASRPGTPSSYNEQFF. The CDR3 region has the DNA TGTGCCAGCAGGCCAGGGACCCCGAGCTCCTACAATGAGCAGTTCTTC. Drawing the rest from reference TRBV28 and TRBJ2-1, the complete variable domain is DVKVTQSSRYLVKRTGEKVFLECVQDMDHENMFWYRQDPGLGLRLIYFSYDVKMKEKGDIPEGYSVSREKKERFSLILESASTNQTSMYLCASRPGTPSSYNEQFFGPGTRLTVL.

V gene TRBV28 combines with J gene TRBJ2-3, with D hard to call. Per germline, CDR1 MDHEN and CDR2 SYDVKM. Trimming stripped 6 bases from V and 0 bases from J, with 4 bases between. The CDR3 spans 12 residues. Here the CDR3 DNA reads TGTGCCAGCAGGGAGAGCACAGATACGCAGTATTTT. Translation: CASRESTDTQYF.

CDR3 sequence: CASSPTATNTGELFF. The CDR3 DNA is TGCGCCAGCAGCCCGACTGCAACGAACACCGGGGAGCTGTTTTTT. V gene TRBV5-1 combines with J gene TRBJ2-2; D gene unclear. This CDR3 spans 15 amino acids. Trimming removed 4 bases from V and 0 bases from J, with 10 bases in between. The germline V gene has CDR1 SGHRS and CDR2 YFSETQ.

The CDR3 bases are TGTGCCAGCAGCCTCGGACAGTCCTGGGATACGCAGTATTTT. Its translation is CASSLGQSWDTQYF. The V call is TRBV27, the J call TRBJ2-3, with TRBD1 as a possible D gene (6 bases). The germline V gene encodes CDR1 MNHEY and CDR2 SMNVEV (reference sequence). CDR3 length: 14 residues. V was clipped by 6 bases and J by 6 bases, with 16 bases between them.

CDR3 coding DNA: TGTGCCAGCAGTGAACAGTACAATGAGCAGTTCTTC. Translating it yields CASSEQYNEQFF. V gene TRBV2 combines with J gene TRBJ2-1, with D unresolved. The germline V gene encodes CDR1 SNHLY and CDR2 FYNNEI. V lost 2 bases and J lost 4, with 3 bases in between. The CDR3 runs 12 residues.

CDR3 in amino acids: CASSSEQGSTEAFF. The CDR3, as DNA: TGTGCCAGCAGCTCAGAACAGGGTAGCACTGAAGCTTTCTTT. The gene calls are TRBV7-8 and TRBJ1-1, with a weak D call TRBD1 (6 bases). The CDR3 loop spans 14 amino acids. The germline CDR1 and CDR2 sequences are SGHVS and FQNEAQ. V lost 4 bases to trimming and J lost 4 bases, with 13 bases between them.

The chain has TRBV4-2 and TRBJ2-5, with a tentative D call TRBD2 (6 bases). Germline CDR1 LGHNA, CDR2 YNFKEQ. CDR3 length: 14 amino acids. The V end was cut by 4 bases, the J end by 5 bases, with 14 bases between. This CDR3 reads CASSRTGGEETQYF. CDR3 DNA sequence: TGTGCCAGCAGCCGAACCGGCGGGGAGGAGACCCAGTACTTC.

The chain carries TRBV5-4 and TRBJ2-3; 7 nucleotides match TRBD2. The length of the CDR3 is 16 residues. Germline CDR1 reads SGHNT; CDR2 reads YYREEE (reference sequence). V lost 0 bases, J lost 1 base, and 5 bases stayed unmatched. CDR3 sequence (DNA): TGTGCCAGCAGCTTGGATGGCGGGAGTCGCACAGATACGCAGTATTTT. It is translated as CASSLDGGSRTDTQYF.

The gene calls are TRBV6-5 and TRBJ2-3; a possible D gene is TRBD2 (6 bases). This CDR3 spans 15 amino acids. Trimming took off 6 bases at V and 0 bases at J, with 13 bases between the two ends. Germline V lookup: CDR1 MNHEY, CDR2 SVGAGI. The CDR3 reads CASSQGLGSTDTQYF. CDR3 DNA: TGTGCCAGCAGCCAGGGACTGGGAAGCACAGATACGCAGTATTTT.

This clone was recorded once. This rearrangement joins TRBV9 to TRBJ1-3, with TRBD1 matching 8 bases. The length of the CDR3 is 19 residues. CDR1 and CDR2 from the germline V gene are SGDLS and YYNGEE. V was clipped by 0 bases and J by 0 bases; unmatched bases: 11. CDR3 sequence (DNA): TGTGCCAGCAGCGTAGACCCACGGGACAGGTTCTTCTCTGGAAACACCATATATTTT. Translating it yields CASSVDPRDRFFSGNTIYF.

The rearrangement links TRBV27 to TRBJ1-2, with a possible D match to TRBD1 (6 bases). Germline V gene lookup returns CDR1 MNHEY and CDR2 SMNVEV (reference sequence). Between the trimmed V and J ends, which lost 6 bases and 0 bases, there was a span of 14 bases. This CDR3 region has 15 residues. In DNA, the CDR3 is TGTGCCAGCAGATACAGGGCTCAAGCTAACTATGGCTACACCTTC. Translating gives CASRYRAQANYGYTF.

The rearrangement links TRBV5-1 to TRBJ2-3, with a possible D match to TRBD2 (6 bases). Germline values: CDR1 SGHRS, CDR2 YFSETQ. The CDR3 consists of 15 residues. Trimming took 4 bases from V and 4 from J, leaving 16 bases between them. CDR3 residues: CASSGGLPGADTQYF. The CDR3, as DNA: TGCGCCAGCAGCGGAGGACTACCCGGGGCAGATACGCAGTATTTT.

This clone was recorded only once. The rearrangement uses TRBV25-1 and TRBJ2-1; 7 bases line up with TRBD1. Germline loops: CDR1 MGHDK, CDR2 SYGVNS. The trim removed 8 bases at V and 5 bases at J, leaving 9 bases unmatched. The CDR3 consists of 14 residues. CDR3: CASGPGQKNNEQFF. The CDR3 region has the DNA TGTGCCAGCGGACCGGGACAGAAGAACAATGAGCAGTTCTTC.

The J gene is TRBJ2-5, the V gene TRBV5-1, with D uncertain. Germline V gene lookup returns CDR1 SGHRS and CDR2 YFSETQ. The CDR3 has 15 residues. V lost 1 base, J lost 1 base, and 11 bases lay in between. The CDR3 DNA reads TGCGCCAGCAGCTTGAACGTGGGAATCCAAGAGACCCAGTACTTC. Translated, it gives CASSLNVGIQETQYF.

This rearrangement joins TRBV7-3 to TRBJ2-5; the match to TRBD1 covers 12 bases. Germline V gives CDR1 SGHTA, CDR2 FQGTGA. The CDR3 is made up of 15 amino acids. Trimming removed 5 bases from V and 5 bases from J; junction bases left unmatched: 6. The CDR3 is CASSPGQGAGETQYF. CDR3 nucleotide sequence: TGTGCCAGCAGCCCGGGACAGGGGGCAGGCGAGACCCAGTACTTC.

The chain carries TRBV27 and TRBJ1-1; TRBD1 might be the D (5 bases). Germline CDR1 is MNHEY and CDR2 is SMNVEV (reference sequence). Trimming removed 4 bases from V and 0 bases from J, with 12 bases in between. This CDR3 comprises 15 residues. The CDR3 DNA sequence: TGTGCCAGCAGTTCCGGGACCTCCCTGAACACTGAAGCTTTCTTT. It translates to CASSSGTSLNTEAFF.

This chain joins TRBV9 and TRBJ2-1, with 10 bases aligning to TRBD2. Germline loops: CDR1 SGDLS, CDR2 YYNGEE. The junction had 9 bases not matched to a gene; V was cut back by 4 bases and J by 2 bases. This CDR3 is built from 17 residues. In DNA, the CDR3 is TGTGCCAGCAGCCCATACTCTGGACTAGCGGCCTACAATGAGCAGTTCTTC. It translates to CASSPYSGLAAYNEQFF.

The chain joins TRBV5-4 to TRBJ2-7; TRBD1 or TRBD2 may be the D gene (5 bases each). The CDR3 loop spans 13 amino acids. The germline gives CDR1 SGHNT, CDR2 YYREEE (reference sequence). V lost 3 bases and J 2 bases, leaving 9 bases between the germline ends. CDR3 protein: CASSWDGTYEQYF. CDR3 sequence (DNA): TGTGCCAGCAGCTGGGACGGCACCTACGAGCAGTACTTC. Complete variable domain (other parts from reference TRBV5-4 and TRBJ2-7): ETGVTQSPTHLIKTRGQQVTLRCSSQSGHNTVSWYQQALGQGPQFIFQYYREEENGRGNFPPRFSGLQFPNYSSELNVNALELDDSALYLCASSWDGTYEQYFGPGTRLTVT.

The genes are TRBV28 and TRBJ1-1; a possible D gene is TRBD1 (6 bases). Looked up from germline, CDR1 is MDHEN and CDR2 is SYDVKM. Trimming removed 8 bases from V and 5 bases from J, with 12 bases in between. This CDR3 is 12 amino acids long. CDR3 coding DNA: TGTGCCAGCTGGGGACAACGTACTGAAGCTTTCTTT. Translating gives CASWGQRTEAFF.

This chain uses TRBV7-8 with TRBJ2-7; weak D call: TRBD1 (6 bases). Trimming took off 5 bases at V and 2 bases at J, with 10 bases between the two ends. Germline loops: CDR1 SGHVS, CDR2 FQNEAQ. There are 13 residues in the CDR3. The chain's CDR3 is CASSRTDTYEQYF. Here the CDR3 DNA reads TGTGCCAGCAGCCGGACAGACACCTACGAGCAGTACTTC. The full variable domain, with the rest looked up from reference TRBV7-8 and TRBJ2-7, is GAGVSQSPRYKVAKRGQDVALRCDPISGHVSLFWYQQALGQGPEFLTYFQNEAQLDKSGLPSDRFFAERPEGSVSTLKIQRTQQEDSAVYLCASSRTDTYEQYFGPGTRLTVT.

V usage is TRBV2 and J usage is TRBJ2-7; maybe TRBD2 (6 bases). Trimming took 3 bases from V and 4 from J, leaving 7 bases between them. The CDR3 totals 12 residues. The germline CDR1 and CDR2 sequences are SNHLY and FYNNEI. CDR3 in DNA: TGTGCCAGCAGTGAGGGGGGTTACGAGCAGTACTTC. It is translated as CASSEGGYEQYF.

With regard to this clone: One end of the junction is discordant with germline, which a read error may explain. This rearrangement joins TRBV7-7 to TRBJ2-7; 9 bases match TRBD1. From germline, CDR1 is SSHAT and CDR2 FNYEAQ (reference sequence). The CDR3 has 15 residues. The CDR3 nucleotides are TGTGCTAGCAGCACTCAACAGGGGGCGGGATACGAGCAGTACTTC. Translated: CASSTQQGAGYEQYF.

V is TRBV5-6 and J is TRBJ2-5; TRBD2 matches at 8 bases. J lost 5 bases, V lost 0 bases, and 3 bases had no gene match. Germline V gene lookup returns CDR1 SGHDT and CDR2 YYEEEE. The CDR3 contains 14 residues. Written as DNA, the CDR3 is TGTGCCAGCAGCTTGGGCGGGAGGCGGGAGACCCAGTACTTC. Translating gives CASSLGGRRETQYF.

V gene TRBV5-1 combines with J gene TRBJ2-7; 7 bases fit TRBD2. V dropped 3 bases and J dropped 3; count of bases not matched to a gene: 3. Germline V CDR1 and CDR2: SGHRS, YFSETQ. CDR3 length: 13 residues. The CDR3 region has the DNA TGCGCCAGCAGCTCAAGCGGGAACTACGAGCAGTACTTC. This translates into CASSSSGNYEQYF.

V usage is TRBV28 and J usage is TRBJ2-7; 13 nucleotides agree with TRBD2. The CDR3 spans 15 residues. Trimming cost V 5 bases and J 6 bases; bases outside gene matches: 7. CDR1 is MDHEN and CDR2 is SYDVKM in the germline V gene. CDR3 nucleotide sequence: TGTGCCAGCAGTCCCGGACTAGCGGGAGTTCGCGAGCAGTACTTC. Translated, it gives CASSPGLAGVREQYF.